The clone carrying this TCR beta chain was seen only a few times. The J segment lost 2 bases and the V segment lost 5 bases, leaving 3 bases of the junction unmatched. Germline CDR1 is SGHRS and CDR2 is YFSETQ. This CDR3 has 13 amino acids. TCRdb independently ran MiXCR on the RT-PCR reads; one entry per CDR3 protein. Altogether some 800,000 distinct CDR3 sequences are present, approximately 22% being singletons, with the ten largest covering roughly 10%. This record comes from a study of response to subunit inactivated influenza vaccine. The TCR originated in a man between 45 and 60 years old who received an inactivated influenza vaccine. V and J are TRBV5-1 and TRBJ2-7; TRBD1 agrees at 8 bases. Here the sequenced sample was PBMCs from blood, taken more than 4 days after vaccination. In DNA, the CDR3 is TGCGCCAGCAGTCAACAGGGGGCCTACGAGCAGTACTTC. This gives the protein CASSQQGAYEQYF.